Below, 15 T cell receptor beta chains from the same sample are listed, as sequenced in a study of shared clonotypes between healthy human individuals (dated by TCRdb to about 2020). The receptor library was made with the immunoSEQ multiplex PCR assay. TCRdb mirrors the immuneACCESS table, restricted to in-frame sequences. Some clones are absent from its copies; in checked studies, under half trace to an unresolved V gene, and the reason for the others is unknown. The sample yields about 2 million clones; about 95% were counted once. The leading ten clones occupy around 1% of the sample. CD8 naive samples were CD45RO-negative cells positively selected for CCR7, giving a CD45RA+CCR7+ population that excluded TemRA cells. The sample consisted of naive CD8+ T cells sorted from blood. Read against the paper, the sample's cell subset or site label means: CD45RA+CCR7+. The source of these receptors is a man younger than 35 in good health.

The chain links TRBV2 to TRBJ2-2, with 7 nucleotides matching TRBD2. The germline CDR1 and CDR2 sequences are SNHLY and FYNNEI. With 4 bases clipped from V and 1 base from J, the junction kept 3 bases outside the gene matches. The CDR3 contains 15 residues. The CDR3 sequence is CASSGSSGNTGELFF. CDR3 nucleotides: TGTGCCAGCAGTGGATCTAGCGGGAACACCGGGGAGCTGTTTTTT.

Regarding this clone: The sample carries other DNA sequences with the same CDR3. V usage is TRBV6-5 and J usage is TRBJ2-7; the D gene could be TRBD1 or TRBD2 (6 bases each). The CDR3 is 14 residues long. V lost 0 bases to trimming and J lost 4 bases, with 10 bases between them. Germline values: CDR1 MNHEY, CDR2 SVGAGI. The CDR3 DNA reads TGTGCCAGCAGTTACTCGGGGGGCCGTTACGAGCAGTACTTC. Translation: CASSYSGGRYEQYF.

V and J are TRBV30 and TRBJ2-2, with D possibly being TRBD1 (6 bases). Germline CDR1 reads GTSNPN; CDR2 reads SVGIG (reference sequence). CDR3 size: 14 residues. The ends were cut back, 0 bases at V and 4 bases at J, with 9 bases in the middle. DNA for the CDR3: TGTGCCTGGAGTGTACAGGGTGGCACCGGGGAGCTGTTTTTT. Protein sequence: CAWSVQGGTGELFF.

The rearrangement joins TRBV30 to TRBJ2-7; D might be TRBD1 or TRBD2, each matching 5 bases. Looked up from germline, CDR1 is GTSNPN and CDR2 is SVGIG (reference sequence). The CDR3 covers 15 residues. The V gene lost 0 bases and the J gene lost 0 bases, with 12 bases spanning the gap. Written as DNA, the CDR3 is TGTGCCTGGAGTGTATTTTCAGGGAGCTCCTACGAGCAGTACTTC. Its translation is CAWSVFSGSSYEQYF.

Worth noting for this clone: Other DNA sequences in the same sample also yield this CDR3. The J gene is TRBJ2-5, the V gene TRBV30; either TRBD1 or TRBD2 may supply D (7 bases each). The CDR3 spans 14 residues. The germline V gene has CDR1 GTSNPN and CDR2 SVGIG (reference sequence). The V end was cut by 2 bases, the J end by 5 bases, with 15 bases between. DNA for the CDR3: TGTGCCTGGAGTCCAGGCCAGGGGGGGGAGACCCAGTACTTC. Translation: CAWSPGQGGETQYF.

The chain combines TRBV4-1 with TRBJ2-7; no clear D gene. Trimming took 2 bases from V and 0 from J, leaving 14 bases between them. Germline V gene sequence: CDR1 MGHRA, CDR2 YSYEKL. There are 16 residues in the CDR3. The CDR3 bases are TGCGCCAGCAGCCAAAATTCGGAGACACTCTCCTACGAGCAGTACTTC. It specifies CASSQNSETLSYEQYF.

The chain has TRBV30 and TRBJ2-7, with a tentative D call TRBD1 (6 bases). The CDR3 sequence is 12 residues long. Germline CDR1 is GTSNPN and CDR2 is SVGIG (reference sequence). The V and J ends lost 4 bases and 3 bases respectively, with 10 bases between them. CDR3 sequence reads: CAWIQQGYEQYF. CDR3 DNA sequence: TGTGCCTGGATCCAACAGGGCTACGAGCAGTACTTC.

The chain employs TRBV19 and TRBJ2-1; D unresolved. The CDR3 loop spans 15 amino acids. Trimming took 3 bases from V and 8 from J, leaving 17 bases between them. The V gene's germline CDR1 is LNHDA and CDR2 SQIVND (reference sequence). CDR3 in amino acids: CASSIRTSLNDEQFF. CDR3 nucleotides: TGTGCCAGTAGTATCCGAACCTCCCTTAACGATGAGCAGTTCTTC.

The chain links TRBV4-3 to TRBJ1-2; D is unclear. This CDR3 has 16 residues. The V and J ends lost 0 bases and 4 bases respectively, with 15 bases between them. CDR1 LGHNA and CDR2 YSLEER come from the germline V gene. The CDR3 DNA is TGCGCCAGCAGCCAAGATCGGAACAGCCCGTTCTATGGCTACACCTTC. As protein: CASSQDRNSPFYGYTF.

The rearrangement joins TRBV18 to TRBJ2-1, with TRBD2 matching over 7 bases. Losses at the gene ends were 4 bases for V and 0 bases for J; bases not matched to a gene: 6. CDR1 KGHSH and CDR2 LQKENI come from the germline V gene. The CDR3 spans 16 residues. The CDR3 is CASSLSRGYSYNEQFF. The CDR3 nucleotides read TGTGCCAGCTCACTATCGCGGGGGTACTCCTACAATGAGCAGTTCTTC.

This chain links TRBV11-2 with TRBJ2-7, with unresolved D. Trimming pared 2 bases from V and 6 bases from J, leaving 11 bases between. This CDR3 comprises 13 residues. Per the germline V gene, CDR1 is SGHAT and CDR2 is FQNNGV. The CDR3 sequence is CASSLTTDGEQYF. Written as DNA, the CDR3 is TGTGCCAGCAGCTTAACGACGGACGGCGAGCAGTACTTC.

DNA of the CDR3: TGTGCCAGCAGCCCTTGGACAGGGGTAGGTCAGCCCCAGCATTTT. Translation gives CASSPWTGVGQPQHF. The chain joins TRBV28 to TRBJ1-5, with 9 positions matching TRBD1. The CDR3 contains 15 residues. V lost 6 bases, J lost 6 bases, and 9 bases stayed unmatched. Germline assignment: CDR1 MDHEN and CDR2 SYDVKM.

The chain recombines TRBV6-6 with TRBJ2-7, with 11 positions matching TRBD1. The germline V gene has CDR1 MNHNY and CDR2 SVGAGI (reference sequence). This CDR3 contains 15 residues. Losses at the gene ends were 5 bases for V and 3 bases for J; bases not matched to a gene: 6. This CDR3 reads CASSHPGQGVYEQYF. The CDR3 nucleotides are TGTGCCAGCAGTCACCCGGGACAGGGGGTCTACGAGCAGTACTTC.

The chain combines TRBV25-1 with TRBJ2-5; either TRBD1 or TRBD2 may supply D (7 bases each). With 7 bases removed from V and 3 bases from J, the gap between germline ends came to 12 bases. This CDR3 spans 13 amino acids. CDR1 MGHDK and CDR2 SYGVNS come from the germline V gene. The CDR3 is CASTGGAEETQYF. The CDR3 region has the DNA TGTGCCAGCACAGGGGGGGCCGAAGAGACCCAGTACTTC.

About this clone: The identical CDR3 is also encoded by other nucleotide sequences in the sample. V and J are TRBV6-5 and TRBJ2-7; TRBD1 matches at 7 bases. After removal of 0 bases from V and 3 bases from J, the junction contained 2 bases not matched to a gene. This CDR3 is 14 amino acids long. Germline-derived CDR1 and CDR2 are MNHEY and SVGAGI. This CDR3 is CASSYSWDSYEQYF. DNA for the CDR3: TGTGCCAGCAGTTACTCGTGGGACAGCTACGAGCAGTACTTC.